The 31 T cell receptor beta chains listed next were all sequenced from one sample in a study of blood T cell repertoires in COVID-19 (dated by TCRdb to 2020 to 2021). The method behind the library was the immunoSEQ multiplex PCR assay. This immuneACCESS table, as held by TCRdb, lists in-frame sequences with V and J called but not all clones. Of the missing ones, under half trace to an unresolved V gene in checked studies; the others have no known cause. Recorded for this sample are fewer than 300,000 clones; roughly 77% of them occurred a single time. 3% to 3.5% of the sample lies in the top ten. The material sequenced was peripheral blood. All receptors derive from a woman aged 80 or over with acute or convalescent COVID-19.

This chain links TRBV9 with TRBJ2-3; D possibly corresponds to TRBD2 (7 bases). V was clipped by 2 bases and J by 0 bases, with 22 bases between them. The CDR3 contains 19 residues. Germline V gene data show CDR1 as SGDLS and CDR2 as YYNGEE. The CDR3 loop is CASSVDAGAIDPSTDTQYF. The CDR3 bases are TGTGCCAGCAGCGTTGATGCGGGGGCAATAGACCCTAGCACAGATACGCAGTATTTT.

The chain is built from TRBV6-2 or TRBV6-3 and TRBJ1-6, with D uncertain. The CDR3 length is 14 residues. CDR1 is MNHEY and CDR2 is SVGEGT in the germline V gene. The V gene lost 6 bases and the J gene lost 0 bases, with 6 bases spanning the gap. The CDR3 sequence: CASSGSSYNSPLHF. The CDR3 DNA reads TGTGCCAGCAGCGGGAGCTCCTATAATTCACCCCTCCACTTT.

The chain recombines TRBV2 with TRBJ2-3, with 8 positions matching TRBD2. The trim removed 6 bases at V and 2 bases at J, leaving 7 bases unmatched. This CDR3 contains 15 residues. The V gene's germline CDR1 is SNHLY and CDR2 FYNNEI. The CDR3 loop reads CASRILAGTTDTQYF. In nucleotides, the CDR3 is TGTGCCAGCAGGATATTAGCGGGAACCACAGATACGCAGTATTTT.

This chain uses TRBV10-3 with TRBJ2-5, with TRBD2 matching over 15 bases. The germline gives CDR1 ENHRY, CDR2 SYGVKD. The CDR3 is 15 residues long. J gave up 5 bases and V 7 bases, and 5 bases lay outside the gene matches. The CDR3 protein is CAIIGTSGRRETQYF. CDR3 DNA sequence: TGTGCCATCATAGGGACTAGCGGGAGGAGGGAGACCCAGTACTTC.

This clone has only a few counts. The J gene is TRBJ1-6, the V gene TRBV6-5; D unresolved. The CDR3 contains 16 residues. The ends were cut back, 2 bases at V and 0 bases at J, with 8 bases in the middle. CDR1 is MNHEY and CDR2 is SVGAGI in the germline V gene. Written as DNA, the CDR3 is TGTGCCAGCAGTTACGGCATAAGCTCCTATAATTCACCCCTCCACTTT. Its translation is CASSYGISSYNSPLHF.

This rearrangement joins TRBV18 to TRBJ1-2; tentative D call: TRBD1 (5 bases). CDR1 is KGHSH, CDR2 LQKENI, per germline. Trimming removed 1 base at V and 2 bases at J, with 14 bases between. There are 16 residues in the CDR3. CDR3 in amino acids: CASSPREGKTNYGYTF. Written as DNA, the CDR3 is TGTGCCAGCTCACCACGGGAGGGGAAAACCAACTATGGCTACACCTTC.

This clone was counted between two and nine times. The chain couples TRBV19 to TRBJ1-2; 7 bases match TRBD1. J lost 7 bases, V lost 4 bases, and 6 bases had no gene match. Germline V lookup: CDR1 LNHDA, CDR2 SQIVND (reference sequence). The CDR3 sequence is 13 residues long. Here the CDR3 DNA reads TGTGCCAGTAGTAACAGGGGTGTCACTGGCTACACCTTC. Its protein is CASSNRGVTGYTF.

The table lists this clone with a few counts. The CDR3 region is CASSVVDRNTGELFF. The CDR3 DNA reads TGTGCCAGCAGCGTAGTAGACAGGAACACCGGGGAGCTGTTTTTT. The chain couples TRBV9 to TRBJ2-2; TRBD1 is a possible D gene (5 bases). This CDR3 spans 15 amino acids. V lost 0 bases and J 1 base, leaving 7 bases between the germline ends. Looked up from germline, CDR1 is SGDLS and CDR2 is YYNGEE.

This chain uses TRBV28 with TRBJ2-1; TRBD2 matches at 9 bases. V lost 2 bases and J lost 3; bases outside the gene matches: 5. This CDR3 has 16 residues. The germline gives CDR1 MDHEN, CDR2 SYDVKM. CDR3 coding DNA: TGTGCCAGCAGTTTAATCGGGCGGGGGGGCTACAATGAGCAGTTCTTC. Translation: CASSLIGRGGYNEQFF.

The CDR3 region is CASSLGTGGYYEQYF. For the CDR3, the DNA is TGTGCCAGCAGCCTTGGGACAGGGGGCTACTACGAGCAGTACTTC. The chain has TRBV6-2 or TRBV6-3 and TRBJ2-7; the match to TRBD1 covers 12 bases. The ends lost 6 bases at V and 3 bases at J; junction bases unmatched: 6. The CDR3 length is 15 residues. Germline V CDR1 and CDR2: MNHEY, SVGEGT.

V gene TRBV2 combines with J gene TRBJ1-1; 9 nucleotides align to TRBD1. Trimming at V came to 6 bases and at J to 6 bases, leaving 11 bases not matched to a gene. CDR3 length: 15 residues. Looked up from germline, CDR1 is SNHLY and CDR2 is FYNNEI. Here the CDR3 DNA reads TGTGCCAGCAGAGGCCTAGGACAGGGGAGGTCTGAAGCTTTCTTT. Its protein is CASRGLGQGRSEAFF. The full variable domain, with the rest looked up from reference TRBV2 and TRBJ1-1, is EPEVTQTPSHQVTQMGQEVILRCVPISNHLYFYWYRQILGQKVEFLVSFYNNEISEKSEIFDDQFSVERPDGSNFTLKIRSTKLEDSAMYFCASRGLGQGRSEAFFGQGTRLTVV.

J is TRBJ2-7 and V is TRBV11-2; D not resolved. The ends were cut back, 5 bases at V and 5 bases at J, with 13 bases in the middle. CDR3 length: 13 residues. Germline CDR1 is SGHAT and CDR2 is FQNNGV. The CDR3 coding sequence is TGTGCCAGCAGCCAAGTCGCCGAGGACGAGCAGTACTTC. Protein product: CASSQVAEDEQYF.

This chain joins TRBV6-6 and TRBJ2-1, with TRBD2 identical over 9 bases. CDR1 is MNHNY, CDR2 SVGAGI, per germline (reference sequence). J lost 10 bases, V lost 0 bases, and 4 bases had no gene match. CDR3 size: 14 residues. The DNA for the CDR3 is TGTGCCAGCAGTTACTCGGCGCTAGCGGGAGAGCAGTTCTTC. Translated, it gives CASSYSALAGEQFF.

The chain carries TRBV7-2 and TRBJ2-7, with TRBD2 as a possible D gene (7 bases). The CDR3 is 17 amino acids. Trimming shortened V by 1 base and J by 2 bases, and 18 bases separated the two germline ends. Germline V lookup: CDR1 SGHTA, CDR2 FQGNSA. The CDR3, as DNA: TGTGCCAGCAGCTTAGGTCTCGGGGGGCGGACCACCTACGAGCAGTACTTC. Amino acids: CASSLGLGGRTTYEQYF.

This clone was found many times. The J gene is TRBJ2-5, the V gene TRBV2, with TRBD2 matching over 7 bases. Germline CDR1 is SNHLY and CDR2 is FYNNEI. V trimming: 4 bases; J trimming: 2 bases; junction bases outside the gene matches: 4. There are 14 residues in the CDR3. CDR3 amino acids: CASSGPSGQETQYF. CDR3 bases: TGTGCCAGCAGTGGGCCTAGCGGTCAAGAGACCCAGTACTTC.

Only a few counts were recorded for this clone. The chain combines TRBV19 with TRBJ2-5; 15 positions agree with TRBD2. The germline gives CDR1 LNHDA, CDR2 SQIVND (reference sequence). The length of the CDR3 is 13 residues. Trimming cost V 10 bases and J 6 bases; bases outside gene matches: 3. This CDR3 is CAIGTSGRKTQYF. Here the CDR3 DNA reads TGTGCCATAGGGACTAGCGGGAGGAAGACCCAGTACTTC. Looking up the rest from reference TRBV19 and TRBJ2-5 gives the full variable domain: DGGITQSPKYLFRKEGQNVTLSCEQNLNHDAMYWYRQDPGQGLRLIYYSQIVNDFQKGDIAEGYSVSREKKESFPLTVTSAQKNPTAFYLCAIGTSGRKTQYFGPGTRLLVL.

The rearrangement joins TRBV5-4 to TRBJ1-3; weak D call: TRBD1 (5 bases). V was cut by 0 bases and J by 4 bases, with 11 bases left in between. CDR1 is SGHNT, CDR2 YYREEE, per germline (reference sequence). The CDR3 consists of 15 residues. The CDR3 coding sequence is TGTGCCAGCAGCTTGGATCAGGGTGGCGGAAACACCATATATTTT. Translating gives CASSLDQGGGNTIYF.

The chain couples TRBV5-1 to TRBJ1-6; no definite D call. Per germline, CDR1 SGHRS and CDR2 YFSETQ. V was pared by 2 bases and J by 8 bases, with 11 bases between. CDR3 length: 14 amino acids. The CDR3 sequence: CASSFGGRDSPLHF. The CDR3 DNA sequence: TGCGCCAGCAGCTTTGGTGGTCGGGATTCACCCCTCCACTTT. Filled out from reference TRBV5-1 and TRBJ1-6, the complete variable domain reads KAGVTQTPRYLIKTRGQQVTLSCSPISGHRSVSWYQQTPGQGLQFLFEYFSETQRNKGNFPGRFSGRQFSNSRSEMNVSTLELGDSALYLCASSFGGRDSPLHFGNGTRLTVT.

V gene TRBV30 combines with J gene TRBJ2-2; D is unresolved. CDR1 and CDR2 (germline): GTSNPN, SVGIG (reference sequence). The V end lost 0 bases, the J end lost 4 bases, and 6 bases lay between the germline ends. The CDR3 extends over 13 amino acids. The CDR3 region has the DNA TGTGCCTGGAGTGTTTTCCGCACCGGGGAGCTGTTTTTT. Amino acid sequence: CAWSVFRTGELFF.

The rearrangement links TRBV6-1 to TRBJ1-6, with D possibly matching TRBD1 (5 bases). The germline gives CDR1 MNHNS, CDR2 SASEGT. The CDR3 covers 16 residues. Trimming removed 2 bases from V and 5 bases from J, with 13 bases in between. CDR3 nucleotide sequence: TGTGCCAGCAGTGAATGGCGGGGCGCGGATAATTCACCCCTCCACTTT. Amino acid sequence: CASSEWRGADNSPLHF.

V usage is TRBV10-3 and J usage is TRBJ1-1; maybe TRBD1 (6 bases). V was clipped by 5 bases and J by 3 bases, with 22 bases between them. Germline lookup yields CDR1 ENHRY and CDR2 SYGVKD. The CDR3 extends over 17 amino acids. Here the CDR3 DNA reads TGTGCCATCAGTCCAGCCGAGGGGCGGACAGACGACACTGAAGCTTTCTTT. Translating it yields CAISPAEGRTDDTEAFF.

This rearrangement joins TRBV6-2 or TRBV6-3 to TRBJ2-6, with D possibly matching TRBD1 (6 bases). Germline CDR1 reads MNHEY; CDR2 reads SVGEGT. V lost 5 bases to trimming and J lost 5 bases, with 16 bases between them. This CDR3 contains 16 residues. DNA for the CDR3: TGTGCCAGCAGTCTTCTACAGGGTTTAAGGGCCAACGTCCTGACTTTC. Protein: CASSLLQGLRANVLTF.

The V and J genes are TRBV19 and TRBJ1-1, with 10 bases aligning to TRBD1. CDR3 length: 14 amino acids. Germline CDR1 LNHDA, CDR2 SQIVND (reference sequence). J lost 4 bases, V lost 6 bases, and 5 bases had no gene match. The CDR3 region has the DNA TGTGCCAGTAGAGACAGGGGGCGGGGCACTGAAGCTTTCTTT. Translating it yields CASRDRGRGTEAFF.

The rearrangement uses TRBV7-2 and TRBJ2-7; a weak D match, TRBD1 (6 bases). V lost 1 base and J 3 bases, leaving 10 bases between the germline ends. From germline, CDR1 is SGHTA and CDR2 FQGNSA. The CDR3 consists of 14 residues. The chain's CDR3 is CASSLVGASYEQYF. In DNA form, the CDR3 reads TGTGCCAGCAGCTTAGTGGGGGCCAGCTACGAGCAGTACTTC.

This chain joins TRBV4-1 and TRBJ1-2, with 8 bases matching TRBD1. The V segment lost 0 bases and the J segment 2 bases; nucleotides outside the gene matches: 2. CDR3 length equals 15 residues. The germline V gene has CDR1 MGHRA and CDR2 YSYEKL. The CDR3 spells CASSQDWTGNYGYTF. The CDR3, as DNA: TGCGCCAGCAGCCAAGATTGGACAGGGAACTATGGCTACACCTTC.

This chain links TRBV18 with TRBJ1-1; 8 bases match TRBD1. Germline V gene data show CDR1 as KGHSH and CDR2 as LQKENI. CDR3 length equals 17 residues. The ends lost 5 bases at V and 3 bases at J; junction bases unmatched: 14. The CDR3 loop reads CASSVRDRLLVDTEAFF. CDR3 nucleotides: TGTGCCAGCTCAGTCCGGGACAGGTTGTTGGTTGACACTGAAGCTTTCTTT. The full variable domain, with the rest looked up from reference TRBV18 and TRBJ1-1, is NAGVMQNPRHLVRRRGQEARLRCSPMKGHSHVYWYRQLPEEGLKFMVYLQKENIIDESGMPKERFSAEFPKEGPSILRIQQVVRGDSAAYFCASSVRDRLLVDTEAFFGQGTRLTVV.

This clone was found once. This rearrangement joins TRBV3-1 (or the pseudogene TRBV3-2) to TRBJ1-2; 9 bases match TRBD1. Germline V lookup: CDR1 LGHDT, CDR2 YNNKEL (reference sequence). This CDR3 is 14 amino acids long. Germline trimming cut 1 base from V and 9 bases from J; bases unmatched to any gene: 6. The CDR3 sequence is CASSQGGGQGRYTF. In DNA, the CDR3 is TGTGCCAGCAGCCAAGGGGGGGGACAGGGCCGCTACACCTTC.

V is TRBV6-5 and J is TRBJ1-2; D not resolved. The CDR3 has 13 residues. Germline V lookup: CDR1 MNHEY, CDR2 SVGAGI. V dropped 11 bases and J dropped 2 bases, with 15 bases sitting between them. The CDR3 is CAVRKTANYGYTF. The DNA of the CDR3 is TGTGCCGTCAGGAAAACCGCCAACTATGGCTACACCTTC.

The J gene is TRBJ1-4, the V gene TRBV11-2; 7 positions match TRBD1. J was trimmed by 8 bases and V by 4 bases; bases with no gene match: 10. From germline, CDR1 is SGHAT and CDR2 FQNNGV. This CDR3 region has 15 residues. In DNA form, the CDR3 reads TGTGCCAGCAGCTCGCCGGGACAGTCATTCGAAAAACTGTTTTTT. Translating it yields CASSSPGQSFEKLFF.

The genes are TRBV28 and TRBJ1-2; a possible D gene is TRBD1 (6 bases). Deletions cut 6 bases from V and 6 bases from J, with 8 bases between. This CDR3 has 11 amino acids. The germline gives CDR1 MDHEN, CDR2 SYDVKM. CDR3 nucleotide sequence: TGTGCCAGCAGGGGGGCGAATGGCTACACCTTC. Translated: CASRGANGYTF.

The CDR3 is CASSSRDRDYGYTF. The CDR3 DNA follows: TGTGCCAGTAGTAGCCGGGACAGGGACTATGGCTACACCTTC. The V call is TRBV19, the J call TRBJ1-2; 9 bases line up with TRBD1. Trimming at V came to 4 bases and at J to 3 bases, leaving 3 bases not matched to a gene. The CDR3 length is 14 residues. Germline V gene lookup returns CDR1 LNHDA and CDR2 SQIVND (reference sequence).